This T cell receptor beta chain originates from a study of blood T cells in healthy people across ages. Points from the study as a whole: Diversity figures derived from one million T cells were judged to underestimate the true value.

A second about 6 to 12 cycle PCR used barcoded and J-beta primers. Each cDNA molecule was tagged by a template-switch adaptor with 12 random nucleotides. TCRdb passed the 5' RACE reads through MiXCR, listing each CDR3 protein once. The sample gives about 640,000 distinct CDR3 sequences, under 65% of which show up once; 30% to 45% is in the top ten. CDR1 and CDR2 from the germline V gene are MNHEY and SMNVEV (reference sequence). Losses at the gene ends were 5 bases for V and 2 bases for J; bases not matched to a gene: 5. The CDR3 is made up of 16 amino acids. This clonotype was observed a handful of times. Its antigen is as yet unknown. Each donor's blood draw was 8.5 to 10 milliliters of peripheral blood.

The rearrangement links TRBV27 to TRBJ2-7, with 14 bases that match TRBD2. Sample: blood. This TCR was sampled from a man in his 60s in good health. CDR3 in amino acids: CASSAGTSGGAYEQYF. In DNA, the CDR3 is TGTGCCAGCAGTGCCGGGACTAGCGGGGGAGCCTACGAGCAGTACTTC.